This T cell receptor (beta chain) was sequenced in a study of control samples from healthy donors and cancer patients. Trimming took 2 bases from V and 5 from J, leaving 13 bases between them. This CDR3 comprises 15 residues. The germline CDR1 and CDR2 sequences are SGHVS and FQNEAQ. The protocol was immunoSEQ multiplex PCR, while the TCRdb copy is restricted to in-frame clones and leaves out a portion. The sample consists of approximately 110,000 clones, 91% of them appearing once. The rearrangement uses TRBV7-8 and TRBJ2-1; a possible D gene is TRBD1 (5 bases). The material sequenced was blood. This clonotype was sampled from a woman younger than 30 in good health. The CDR3 DNA sequence: TGTGCCAGCAGCTTACAAACACAGGTCCACAATGAGCAGTTCTTC. Protein sequence: CASSLQTQVHNEQFF.